Below are 32 T cell receptor beta chains sequenced from a single sample in a study of cytomegalovirus exposure and HLA in healthy donors. Primers: 60 Vbeta forward and 13 Jbeta reverse. Sequenced by immunoSEQ multiplex PCR; TCRdb stores in-frame clones only, minus some. The sample has about 160,000 clones, over 60% seen once; the top ten hold around 2.8%. Source material: PBMCs. These receptor sequences come from a woman aged 30 to 39 in good health and CMV-seronegative.

The chain recombines TRBV7-9 with TRBJ2-1; 9 nucleotides line up with TRBD2. From germline, CDR1 is SEHNR and CDR2 FQNEAQ (reference sequence). CDR3 length: 16 residues. V lost 5 bases to trimming and J lost 7 bases; unmatched junction nucleotides: 12. The CDR3 bases are TGTGCCAGCAGCGTTATAGCGGGAGTGATAAGGAATGAGCAGTTCTTC. Its translation: CASSVIAGVIRNEQFF. The complete variable domain, with remaining parts taken from reference TRBV7-9 and TRBJ2-1, reads DTGVSQNPRHKITKRGQNVTFRCDPISEHNRLYWYRQTLGQGPEFLTYFQNEAQLEKSRLLSDRFSAERPKGSFSTLEIQRTEQGDSAMYLCASSVIAGVIRNEQFFGPGTRLTVL.

V and J are TRBV4-3 and TRBJ1-1, with D unresolved. Looked up from germline, CDR1 is LGHNA and CDR2 is YSLEER. The CDR3 consists of 13 residues. Trimming took 4 bases from V and 5 from J, leaving 11 bases between them. The CDR3 spells CASSRTERTEAFF. CDR3 nucleotide sequence: TGCGCCAGCAGCCGGACTGAACGGACTGAAGCTTTCTTT.

The rearrangement joins TRBV6-5 to TRBJ2-1; maybe TRBD2 (6 bases). This CDR3 comprises 16 residues. The V end was cut by 0 bases, the J end by 3 bases, with 12 bases between. Germline CDR1 reads MNHEY; CDR2 reads SVGAGI. CDR3 in DNA: TGTGCCAGCAGTTACTCGTCTAGCGAGAACTACAATGAGCAGTTCTTC. This sequence encodes CASSYSSSENYNEQFF.

CDR3 nucleotide sequence: TGTGCCAGCAGTGAAATCGGGACTAGCGGGGGGACGAACACCGGGGAGCTGTTTTTT. This encodes CASSEIGTSGGTNTGELFF. V gene TRBV2 combines with J gene TRBJ2-2; 15 bases fit TRBD2. Germline trimming cut 2 bases from V and 0 bases from J; bases unmatched to any gene: 4. Germline CDR1 reads SNHLY; CDR2 reads FYNNEI. The CDR3 contains 19 residues.

This chain uses TRBV18 with TRBJ1-5, with TRBD1 identical over 7 bases. The CDR3 totals 14 residues. From germline, CDR1 is KGHSH and CDR2 LQKENI. Germline trimming cut 5 bases from V and 7 bases from J; bases unmatched to any gene: 8. The CDR3 protein is CASSENRGGQPQHF. CDR3 sequence (DNA): TGTGCCAGCTCAGAAAACAGGGGAGGCCAGCCCCAGCATTTT.

This clone occurred a few times. J is TRBJ2-2 and V is TRBV2, with D possibly TRBD1 on 5 matching bases. This CDR3 region has 15 residues. Looked up from germline, CDR1 is SNHLY and CDR2 is FYNNEI. Between the trimmed V and J ends, which lost 6 bases and 3 bases, there was a span of 14 bases. This chain's CDR3 is CASSSGPGHTGELFF. CDR3 in DNA: TGTGCCAGCAGCAGTGGTCCAGGGCACACCGGGGAGCTGTTTTTT.

The J gene is TRBJ1-2, the V gene TRBV19, with D tentatively TRBD1 (5 bases). CDR3 length: 15 amino acids. Trimming shortened V by 5 bases and J by 8 bases, and 21 bases separated the two germline ends. Germline CDR1 is LNHDA and CDR2 is SQIVND (reference sequence). The CDR3 bases are TGTGCCAGTAGTCCCCAGGACACGGGAGCTCGGGGCTACACCTTC. Translating it yields CASSPQDTGARGYTF.

The gene calls are TRBV4-1 and TRBJ2-1, with 12 bases that match TRBD2. Losses at the gene ends were 1 base for V and 6 bases for J; bases not matched to a gene: 1. Germline-derived CDR1 and CDR2 are MGHRA and YSYEKL. This CDR3 is built from 15 residues. The DNA for the CDR3 is TGCGCCAGCAGCCAAGGGACTAGCGGGACCAATGAGCAGTTCTTC. This sequence encodes CASSQGTSGTNEQFF.

To note about this clone: Mismatch with germline at one junction end may stem from a read error. V usage is TRBV7-9 and J usage is TRBJ2-7; TRBD2 is a possible D gene (6 bases). Per germline, CDR1 SEHNR and CDR2 FQNEAQ (reference sequence). The length of the CDR3 is 12 residues. DNA for the CDR3: TGTTCCAGCAGCCCGGAGGGAGACGAGCAGTACTTC. Its translation is CSSSPEGDEQYF.

The chain employs TRBV5-1 and TRBJ1-1, with 8 bases that match TRBD1. V dropped 4 bases and J dropped 2; count of bases not matched to a gene: 10. Germline V gives CDR1 SGHRS, CDR2 YFSETQ. The CDR3 is made up of 16 amino acids. The CDR3 here is CASSPGFGQGNTEAFF. The CDR3, as DNA: TGCGCCAGCAGCCCTGGGTTTGGACAGGGTAACACTGAAGCTTTCTTT.

This rearrangement joins TRBV5-6 to TRBJ2-5; the D is unclear. This CDR3 spans 15 amino acids. V was pared by 0 bases and J by 3 bases, with 12 bases between. Per germline, CDR1 SGHDT and CDR2 YYEEEE. The CDR3 region is CASSLARQRKETQYF. In nucleotides, the CDR3 is TGTGCCAGCAGCTTGGCCCGACAACGTAAAGAGACCCAGTACTTC.

This sequence joins TRBV2 and TRBJ2-5; 15 nucleotides line up with TRBD2. Trimming at V came to 6 bases and at J to 4 bases, leaving 12 bases not matched to a gene. From germline, CDR1 is SNHLY and CDR2 FYNNEI. This CDR3 is built from 18 residues. This CDR3 reads CASSHPFLGLAGGETQYF. Written as DNA, the CDR3 is TGTGCCAGCAGCCATCCCTTTCTGGGACTAGCGGGGGGAGAGACCCAGTACTTC.

Many counts were recorded for this clone. The chain uses TRBV7-9 and TRBJ1-1; D gene uncertain. V was trimmed by 5 bases and J by 7 bases, leaving 5 bases between them. The V gene's germline CDR1 is SEHNR and CDR2 FQNEAQ (reference sequence). The CDR3 sequence is 10 residues long. In DNA form, the CDR3 reads TGTGCCAGCAGCGTTCTTGAAGCTTTCTTT. Translated: CASSVLEAFF. The full variable domain, with the rest looked up from reference TRBV7-9 and TRBJ1-1, is DTGVSQNPRHKITKRGQNVTFRCDPISEHNRLYWYRQTLGQGPEFLTYFQNEAQLEKSRLLSDRFSAERPKGSFSTLEIQRTEQGDSAMYLCASSVLEAFFGQGTRLTVV.

This clone was observed once. V and J are TRBV29-1 and TRBJ1-1, with D perhaps TRBD1 (6 bases). This CDR3 is 13 amino acids long. Germline loops: CDR1 SQVTM, CDR2 ANQGSEA. The ends were cut back, 4 bases at V and 0 bases at J, with 9 bases in the middle. The CDR3 nucleotides read TGCAGCGTTGCCGGGACATTGAACACTGAAGCTTTCTTT. Translated, it gives CSVAGTLNTEAFF.

The chain combines TRBV5-8 with TRBJ2-1; 7 bases fit TRBD1. The CDR3 sequence is 16 residues long. The V and J ends lost 4 bases and 4 bases, in that order; junction bases with no gene match: 11. Looked up from germline, CDR1 is SGHTS and CDR2 is YDEGEE. The CDR3 protein is CASSPGTEISYNEQFF. CDR3 DNA sequence: TGTGCCAGCAGCCCCGGGACAGAAATTTCTTACAATGAGCAGTTCTTC.

This chain links TRBV6-5 with TRBJ2-3; 8 bases align to TRBD2. The V gene end was trimmed by 2 bases and the J gene end by 8 bases; junction bases not matched to a gene: 3. Germline V lookup: CDR1 MNHEY, CDR2 SVGAGI. The CDR3 runs 13 residues. CDR3 amino acids: CASSYPGLATQYF. The CDR3 nucleotides are TGTGCCAGCAGTTACCCCGGACTAGCTACGCAGTATTTT.

This rearrangement joins TRBV19 to TRBJ1-5; 7 bases match TRBD1. CDR3 length: 17 amino acids. Germline CDR1 is LNHDA and CDR2 is SQIVND (reference sequence). Trimming cost V 9 bases and J 0 bases; bases outside gene matches: 14. CDR3 in amino acids: CASLSRDRYYSNQPQHF. Here the CDR3 DNA reads TGTGCCAGCCTAAGCCGGGACAGATATTATAGCAATCAGCCCCAGCATTTT.

This clone has more than one count but fewer than ten. Other DNA sequences of this sample code for an identical CDR3. This chain connects TRBV28 to TRBJ1-2; D is possibly TRBD1 (6 bases). The CDR3 extends over 13 amino acids. Per the germline V gene, CDR1 is MDHEN and CDR2 is SYDVKM. The V end was cut by 3 bases, the J end by 5 bases, with 10 bases between. The CDR3 DNA follows: TGTGCCAGCAGTTTGGGGCAGGGGTATGGCTACACCTTC. Its translation: CASSLGQGYGYTF.

V gene TRBV28 combines with J gene TRBJ1-6; D not resolved. The CDR3 runs to 14 residues. The V end lost 4 bases, the J end lost 10 bases, and 14 bases lay between the germline ends. The V gene's germline CDR1 is MDHEN and CDR2 SYDVKM. The CDR3 spells CASSSPRVGSPLHF. The DNA for the CDR3 is TGTGCCAGCAGTTCCCCACGGGTCGGGTCACCCCTCCACTTT.

V and J are TRBV28 and TRBJ2-7; a weak D match, TRBD1 (5 bases). This CDR3 comprises 14 residues. Germline assignment: CDR1 MDHEN and CDR2 SYDVKM. V lost 5 bases and J lost 7, with 18 bases in between. The chain's CDR3 is CASSIHRTREEQYF. The CDR3 DNA reads TGTGCCAGCAGTATCCACAGGACCCGCGAGGAGCAGTACTTC.

This rearrangement joins TRBV9 to TRBJ1-3; 8 positions agree with TRBD1. This CDR3 spans 15 amino acids. Per the germline V gene, CDR1 is SGDLS and CDR2 is YYNGEE. Germline trimming cut 5 bases from V and 0 bases from J; bases unmatched to any gene: 4. This chain's CDR3 is CASSRTGGSGNTIYF. The DNA of the CDR3 is TGTGCCAGCAGTCGAACAGGGGGCTCTGGAAACACCATATATTTT.

This clone was counted only a few times. The chain has TRBV7-9 and TRBJ1-1; D not certain. Germline assignment: CDR1 SEHNR and CDR2 FQNEAQ (reference sequence). The CDR3 sequence is 14 residues long. V lost 4 bases and J 1 base, leaving 10 bases between the germline ends. CDR3 loop: CASSSEGRNTEAFF. The CDR3 DNA sequence: TGTGCCAGCAGCTCAGAGGGAAGGAACACTGAAGCTTTCTTT. Full variable domain (outside the CDR3, taken from reference TRBV7-9 and TRBJ1-1): DTGVSQNPRHKITKRGQNVTFRCDPISEHNRLYWYRQTLGQGPEFLTYFQNEAQLEKSRLLSDRFSAERPKGSFSTLEIQRTEQGDSAMYLCASSSEGRNTEAFFGQGTRLTVV.

V usage is TRBV5-4 and J usage is TRBJ2-5; no reliable D call. Germline-derived CDR1 and CDR2 are SGHNT and YYREEE (reference sequence). The length of the CDR3 is 13 residues. Between the trimmed V and J ends, which lost 2 bases and 2 bases, there was a span of 7 bases. CDR3 sequence: CASSLPEQETQYF. CDR3 DNA: TGTGCCAGCAGCTTACCAGAACAAGAGACCCAGTACTTC.

V gene TRBV18 combines with J gene TRBJ2-3, with unresolved D. The V and J ends lost 3 bases and 0 bases respectively, with 4 bases between them. The CDR3 sequence is 13 residues long. Germline V lookup: CDR1 KGHSH, CDR2 LQKENI. Here the CDR3 DNA reads TGTGCCAGCTCACCCATCAGCACAGATACGCAGTATTTT. Amino acids: CASSPISTDTQYF.

The genes are TRBV6-1 and TRBJ1-6; tentative D call: TRBD1 (6 bases). Per the germline V gene, CDR1 is MNHNS and CDR2 is SASEGT. This CDR3 is built from 12 residues. CDR3 in DNA: TGTGCAATCAGGGGACAAAATTCACCCCTCCACTTT. Its translation: CAIRGQNSPLHF.

The chain recombines TRBV29-1 with TRBJ2-5; D remains unclear. The germline V and J ends were trimmed by 7 bases and 5 bases, with 14 bases remaining between them. This CDR3 comprises 12 residues. The V gene's germline CDR1 is SQVTM and CDR2 ANQGSEA. The CDR3, as DNA: TGCAGCGGCCGATCCGGAGTTGAGACCCAGTACTTC. Its protein product is CSGRSGVETQYF.

The J gene is TRBJ2-2, the V gene TRBV6-6; 7 positions match TRBD2. The CDR3 length is 14 residues. Germline CDR1 is MNHNY and CDR2 is SVGAGI (reference sequence). V was pared by 5 bases and J by 4 bases, with 4 bases of the junction left unmatched. CDR3 protein: CASSDGTITGELFF. DNA for the CDR3: TGTGCCAGCAGTGATGGGACTATCACCGGGGAGCTGTTTTTT.

The chain couples TRBV6-5 to TRBJ1-1; no clear D gene. Per the germline V gene, CDR1 is MNHEY and CDR2 is SVGAGI. Trimming removed 4 bases at V and 0 bases at J, with 6 bases between. The CDR3 runs 13 residues. This chain's CDR3 is CASSSKLNTEAFF. CDR3 coding DNA: TGTGCCAGCAGTTCTAAGCTGAACACTGAAGCTTTCTTT.

The CDR3 loop is CASSDRGSDTQYF. The DNA for the CDR3 is TGTGCCAGCAGCGACAGGGGGAGCGATACGCAGTATTTT. The rearrangement joins TRBV7-9 to TRBJ2-3, with 9 bases matching TRBD1. There are 13 residues in the CDR3. CDR1 and CDR2 (germline): SEHNR, FQNEAQ (reference sequence). V dropped 5 bases and J dropped 6; count of bases not matched to a gene: 3.

The rearrangement uses TRBV4-1 and TRBJ2-7, with a possible D match to TRBD2 (6 bases). CDR3 length equals 17 residues. V lost 1 base, J lost 5 bases, and 21 bases lay in between. Germline CDR1 and CDR2: MGHRA and YSYEKL. The CDR3 sequence: CASSQGGKKGARDEQYF. In DNA form, the CDR3 reads TGCGCCAGCAGCCAAGGCGGGAAAAAAGGGGCGCGGGACGAGCAGTACTTC.

This chain connects TRBV5-1 to TRBJ2-7; 7 bases match TRBD1. Per the germline V gene, CDR1 is SGHRS and CDR2 is YFSETQ. This CDR3 has 13 amino acids. V trimming: 4 bases; J trimming: 4 bases; junction bases outside the gene matches: 5. The CDR3 region has the DNA TGCGCCAGCAGCCCCCGACAGGGTTACGAGCAGTACTTC. It specifies CASSPRQGYEQYF.

The gene calls are TRBV7-9 and TRBJ2-2, with D maybe TRBD2 (5 bases). The germline gives CDR1 SEHNR, CDR2 FQNEAQ (reference sequence). This CDR3 is built from 14 residues. Deletions cut 4 bases from V and 3 bases from J, with 9 bases between. CDR3 amino acids: CASSWKGDTGELFF. CDR3 nucleotides: TGTGCCAGCAGCTGGAAGGGAGACACCGGGGAGCTGTTTTTT.